One and the same sample provided the 25 T cell receptor beta chains below, sequenced in a study of T-cell memory formation after mild COVID-19. TCRdb called the 5' RACE reads again in MiXCR, with one record for every CDR3 protein. This table has approximately 65,000 distinct CDR3 sequences, approximately 15% appearing once. Input material: PBMCs or a T cell subset sorted from them (not recorded which). Receptors were obtained from an adult woman who had mild COVID-19 (a few samples of this study predate the infection). Cell type and time point are not known.

This chain joins TRBV9 and TRBJ2-6, with 7 nucleotides matching TRBD1. V was clipped by 4 bases and J by 1 base; unmatched bases: 5. This CDR3 spans 16 amino acids. Per germline, CDR1 SGDLS and CDR2 YYNGEE. Written as DNA, the CDR3 is TGTGCCAGCAGCAAGGACAGGCGGTCTGGGGCCAACGTCCTGACTTTC. Its translation is CASSKDRRSGANVLTF. Full variable domain (outside the CDR3, taken from reference TRBV9 and TRBJ2-6): DSGVTQTPKHLITATGQRVTLRCSPRSGDLSVYWYQQSLDQGLQFLIQYYNGEERAKGNILERFSAQQFPDLHSELNLSSLELGDSALYFCASSKDRRSGANVLTFGAGSRLTVL.

This chain uses TRBV3-1 with TRBJ2-7; no firm D call. The ends were cut back, 4 bases at V and 2 bases at J, with 9 bases in the middle. This CDR3 is built from 13 residues. Germline values: CDR1 LGHDT, CDR2 YNNKEL (reference sequence). The CDR3 loop is CASSPSETYEQYF. CDR3 bases: TGTGCCAGCAGCCCGTCGGAAACCTACGAGCAGTACTTC.

This clonotype was seen a single time. V usage is TRBV12-3 or TRBV12-4 and J usage is TRBJ1-3; perhaps TRBD1 as D (5 bases). This CDR3 has 15 residues. V gave up 1 base and J gave up 0 bases, with 7 bases separating them. The CDR3 DNA reads TGTGCCAGCAGTTTAGGGACATTCTCTGGAAACACCATATATTTT. It yields the protein CASSLGTFSGNTIYF.

This clonotype showed up just a few times. The genes are TRBV6-5 and TRBJ2-1; 8 bases line up with TRBD2. CDR1 is MNHEY, CDR2 SVGAGI, per germline. V lost 1 base and J lost 8; bases outside the gene matches: 7. The CDR3 has 15 amino acids. CDR3 region: CASSYLAGPRDEQFF. In DNA, the CDR3 is TGTGCCAGCAGTTACTTAGCGGGGCCTCGGGATGAGCAGTTCTTC.

Many counts were recorded for this clonotype. The chain links TRBV29-1 to TRBJ2-1; the match to TRBD2 covers 10 bases. After removal of 8 bases from V and 2 bases from J, the junction contained 3 bases not matched to a gene. CDR3 length equals 13 residues. The germline gives CDR1 SQVTM, CDR2 ANQGSEA. The DNA of the CDR3 is TGCAGCTACCTAGCGGGAGCCTACAATGAGCAGTTCTTC. Translation gives CSYLAGAYNEQFF.

In this sample, this clonotype turned up a few times. This chain's CDR3 is CASSARTGPSGNTIYF. In DNA, the CDR3 is TGTGCCAGCAGCGCACGGACAGGGCCCTCTGGAAACACCATATATTTT. This chain uses TRBV9 with TRBJ1-3, with 8 bases identical to TRBD1. The V gene's germline CDR1 is SGDLS and CDR2 YYNGEE. This CDR3 comprises 16 residues. Trimming took 3 bases from V and 0 from J; bases not matched to a gene: 5.

This clonotype was recorded a few times. The chain joins TRBV7-8 to TRBJ2-4; 11 nucleotides line up with TRBD1. In germline, CDR1 is SGHVS, CDR2 FQNEAQ. V lost 1 base, J lost 0 bases, and 2 bases stayed unmatched. The CDR3 loop spans 17 amino acids. CDR3 bases: TGTGCCAGCAGCTTAGGGACAGGGGGCCTAGCCAAAAACATTCAGTACTTC. It encodes CASSLGTGGLAKNIQYF.

The chain joins TRBV5-6 to TRBJ2-1; 10 bases agree with TRBD1. Losses at the gene ends were 0 bases for V and 4 bases for J; bases not matched to a gene: 1. The CDR3 runs 15 residues. CDR1 is SGHDT, CDR2 YYEEEE, per germline. The CDR3 region has the DNA TGTGCCAGCAGCTTGGGGGGACAGGGGTACAATGAGCAGTTCTTC. Protein sequence: CASSLGGQGYNEQFF.

The V and J genes are TRBV4-1 and TRBJ2-2; weak D call: TRBD1 (5 bases). Germline V CDR1 and CDR2: MGHRA, YSYEKL. V lost 2 bases and J 8 bases, leaving 12 bases between the germline ends. The CDR3 consists of 14 residues. The CDR3 loop is CASSQHQGSGELFF. The CDR3, as DNA: TGCGCCAGCAGCCAACATCAGGGTAGTGGGGAGCTGTTTTTT.

CDR3 in DNA: TGTGCCAGCAGCTTAAGTCGGGGAGGAGAGACCCAGTACTTC. Translated: CASSLSRGGETQYF. The genes are TRBV7-6 and TRBJ2-5; maybe TRBD2 (6 bases). Looked up from germline, CDR1 is SGHVS and CDR2 is FNYEAQ. Trimming removed 2 bases at V and 4 bases at J, with 11 bases between. The CDR3 is 14 amino acids.

This clonotype was detected ten times or more. The rearrangement uses TRBV7-9 and TRBJ2-3; D is unclear. Germline assignment: CDR1 SEHNR and CDR2 FQNEAQ (reference sequence). Trimming removed 1 base at V and 4 bases at J, with 9 bases between. CDR3 size: 14 residues. CDR3 loop: CASSLVVAPDTQYF. CDR3 bases: TGTGCCAGCAGCTTAGTGGTGGCACCAGATACGCAGTATTTT.

V gene TRBV4-3 combines with J gene TRBJ2-3; TRBD2 agrees at 10 bases. Germline assignment: CDR1 LGHNA and CDR2 YSLEER. The CDR3 totals 15 residues. Trimming removed 3 bases from V and 6 bases from J; junction bases left unmatched: 6. CDR3 sequence reads: CASSQTERGGDTQYF. CDR3 bases: TGCGCCAGCAGCCAGACCGAGCGGGGGGGGGATACGCAGTATTTT.

V usage is TRBV12-3 or TRBV12-4 and J usage is TRBJ2-1; 9 bases are shared with TRBD2. The CDR3 has 16 residues. V lost 6 bases, J lost 7 bases, and 13 bases stayed unmatched. The CDR3 protein is CASRPHSGSVWNEQFF. In nucleotides, the CDR3 is TGTGCCAGCAGACCCCATAGCGGGAGCGTATGGAATGAGCAGTTCTTC.

The chain is built from TRBV24-1 and TRBJ2-5; TRBD2 is a possible D gene (6 bases). Deletions cut 6 bases from V and 5 bases from J, with 9 bases between. From germline, CDR1 is KGHDR and CDR2 SFDVKD. The CDR3 is 12 residues long. Here the CDR3 reads CATSSGWETQYF. DNA for the CDR3: TGTGCCACCAGTAGCGGGTGGGAGACCCAGTACTTC.

The V call is TRBV19, the J call TRBJ2-7; 8 bases are shared with TRBD2. V trimming: 4 bases; J trimming: 4 bases; junction bases outside the gene matches: 12. Per germline, CDR1 LNHDA and CDR2 SQIVND (reference sequence). CDR3 length: 16 residues. CDR3 sequence reads: CASSTYPMGLDYEQYF. The CDR3, as DNA: TGTGCCAGTAGTACCTACCCAATGGGACTAGATTACGAGCAGTACTTC. The entire variable domain, with the rest obtained from reference TRBV19 and TRBJ2-7, is as follows: DGGITQSPKYLFRKEGQNVTLSCEQNLNHDAMYWYRQDPGQGLRLIYYSQIVNDFQKGDIAEGYSVSREKKESFPLTVTSAQKNPTAFYLCASSTYPMGLDYEQYFGPGTRLTVT.

This clonotype was observed a handful of times. The chain links TRBV20-1 to TRBJ2-1, with TRBD2 matching 7 bases. CDR1 and CDR2 from the germline V gene are DFQATT and SNEGSKA (reference sequence). CDR3 length equals 15 residues. With 6 bases clipped from V and 0 bases from J, the junction kept 8 bases outside the gene matches. The DNA for the CDR3 is TGCAGTGCACCTGGGGAGGGAAGCTCCTACAATGAGCAGTTCTTC. Translation: CSAPGEGSSYNEQFF.

This clonotype was found a few times. V usage is TRBV4-1 and J usage is TRBJ2-4; D might be TRBD1 or TRBD2, each matching 6 bases. Trimming shortened V by 0 bases and J by 0 bases, and 12 bases separated the two germline ends. The CDR3 is 17 residues long. Looked up from germline, CDR1 is MGHRA and CDR2 is YSYEKL. As DNA, the CDR3 is TGCGCCAGCAGCCAAGAGTGGGGGGCGCAAGCCAAAAACATTCAGTACTTC. This gives the protein CASSQEWGAQAKNIQYF.

This clonotype was seen more than once but under ten times. The chain recombines TRBV6-2 or TRBV6-3 with TRBJ1-1; D uncertain. Trimming removed 7 bases at V and 3 bases at J, with 18 bases between. The CDR3 covers 15 residues. Germline loops: CDR1 MNHEY, CDR2 SVGEGT. The CDR3 region has the DNA TGTGCCAGCATTTCCCCGTGGATGCGGGACACTGAAGCTTTCTTT. Protein sequence: CASISPWMRDTEAFF.

The V and J genes are TRBV7-3 and TRBJ2-7; no definite D call. V dropped 5 bases and J dropped 3 bases, with 11 bases sitting between them. Germline V gives CDR1 SGHTA, CDR2 FQGTGA. This CDR3 is 13 amino acids long. CDR3 residues: CASSLQVNYEQYF. The CDR3 region has the DNA TGTGCCAGCAGCCTGCAGGTAAACTACGAGCAGTACTTC. The full variable domain, rest sourced from reference TRBV7-3 and TRBJ2-7, is GAGVSQTPSNKVTEKGKYVELRCDPISGHTALYWYRQSLGQGPEFLIYFQGTGAADDSGLPNDRFFAVRPEGSVSTLKIQRTERGDSAVYLCASSLQVNYEQYFGPGTRLTVT.

J is TRBJ2-5 and V is TRBV12-3 or TRBV12-4; 9 bases are a match to TRBD1. The ends lost 5 bases at V and 3 bases at J; junction bases unmatched: 4. This CDR3 spans 14 amino acids. The CDR3 sequence is CASSARTGEETQYF. CDR3 coding DNA: TGTGCCAGCAGTGCCCGGACAGGGGAAGAGACCCAGTACTTC.

This clonotype was recorded at least ten times. This sequence joins TRBV5-5 and TRBJ2-7; D not certain. In germline, CDR1 is SGHKS, CDR2 YYEKEE (reference sequence). Trimming left V 0 bases short and J 1 base short, with 5 bases between. This CDR3 comprises 13 residues. The CDR3, as DNA: TGTGCCAGCAGCTTGGATCGATCCTACGAGCAGTACTTC. Its protein is CASSLDRSYEQYF.

Ten or more counts support this clonotype. V and J are TRBV10-3 and TRBJ2-3; D is unresolved. V was clipped by 2 bases and J by 4 bases, with 13 bases between them. Germline CDR1 is ENHRY and CDR2 is SYGVKD. The CDR3 contains 15 residues. CDR3 sequence reads: CAISEPDLPADTQYF. CDR3 DNA sequence: TGTGCCATCAGTGAGCCGGACCTCCCAGCAGATACGCAGTATTTT.

This clonotype was observed a handful of times. This sequence joins TRBV7-6 and TRBJ2-3, with TRBD2 identical over 7 bases. V trimming: 1 base; J trimming: 2 bases; junction bases outside the gene matches: 12. CDR3 length equals 18 residues. Looked up from germline, CDR1 is SGHVS and CDR2 is FNYEAQ. The CDR3 nucleotides are TGTGCCAGCAGCTTAGGTCCGGTGGGGAGCGGGGCCACAGATACGCAGTATTTT. It specifies CASSLGPVGSGATDTQYF.

Only a few counts were recorded for this clonotype. The chain joins TRBV4-2 to TRBJ2-7; 7 bases map to TRBD2. Unmatched junction bases numbered 6, after V lost 4 bases and J lost 0 bases. CDR1 is LGHNA and CDR2 is YNFKEQ in the germline V gene. CDR3 length: 15 residues. CDR3 amino acids: CASSLRLAASYEQYF. As DNA, the CDR3 is TGTGCCAGCAGCCTACGCCTAGCGGCCTCCTACGAGCAGTACTTC.

The V call is TRBV7-6, the J call TRBJ2-5; tentative D call: TRBD2 (6 bases). The ends were cut back, 4 bases at V and 2 bases at J, with 11 bases in the middle. Germline CDR1 is SGHVS and CDR2 is FNYEAQ. The CDR3 runs 14 residues. CDR3 coding DNA: TGTGCCAGCAGCTCCCGGGACTTTCAAGAGACCCAGTACTTC. Its protein product is CASSSRDFQETQYF.